This TCR beta chain was obtained from a study of T cells in Graves' hyperthyroidism and ophthalmopathy. Findings and limits, study-wide: The blood repertoire included most of the expanded thyroid clonotypes above 0.001.

Amplification yielded TCR beta CDR3 regions, with RNA transcripts as the source. During a first-round RT-PCR of the TCR CDR3, the HTBI primer set was used. A single record per CDR3 protein comes from TCRdb applying MiXCR to the multiplex PCR reads. This sample has approximately 400,000 distinct CDR3 sequences, with about 25% found just once. A note on this clonotype: Its specificity is not known.

Per germline, CDR1 MDHEN and CDR2 SYDVKM. This CDR3 is 15 amino acids long. Trimming stripped 9 bases from V and 8 bases from J, with 22 bases between. Stable Graves' hyperthyroidism denoted no ophthalmopathy progression over 18 months. Diagnoses were made from clinical symptoms, serum measures (thyroxine and TRAb), thyroid ultrasound and orbital computed tomography. The source of the PBMCs was approximately 10 ml of fresh peripheral blood. The rearrangement links TRBV28 to TRBJ1-4; tentative D call: TRBD1 (6 bases). The receptor's source is a man aged 50 or older with Graves' hyperthyroidism. Sequenced input: blood. CDR3 region: CASTIGGLVGEKLFF. DNA of the CDR3: TGTGCCAGTACAATCGGGGGGCTTGTGGGCGAAAAACTGTTTTTT.